This T cell receptor (beta chain) was sequenced during a study of T cell responses to AZD1222 COVID-19 vaccine. Turning to this clone: The sample carries other DNA sequences with the same CDR3.

Germline CDR1 SGHRS, CDR2 YFSETQ. This CDR3 comprises 14 residues. V was clipped by 0 bases and J by 0 bases, with 3 bases between them. The repertoire was sequenced with immunoSEQ multiplex PCR; TCRdb's copy has only in-frame clones and lacks some. The repertoire includes approximately 110,000 clones, approximately 85% of them detected once, and 3.5% to 5% sits in the top ten. The clonotype was recovered from an adult who received the AZD1222 COVID-19 vaccine. Sequencing used peripheral blood, obtained 28 days after the second AZD1222 dose. This chain links TRBV5-1 with TRBJ1-4; D is unclear. The CDR3 spells CASSLVSTNEKLFF. The DNA of the CDR3 is TGCGCCAGCAGCTTGGTGTCAACTAATGAAAAACTGTTTTTT.